The entry below describes one T cell receptor beta chain. Clones were read by immunoSEQ multiplex PCR, and TCRdb kept only the in-frame ones, dropping some. The sample lists some 48,000 clones, 90% occurring once. This sample stems from a study of blood T cell repertoires in COVID-19. At the level of the study: Italy, Spain and the United States were the sources of the convalescent and acute COVID-19 samples. Sample material is recorded as cDNA or gDNA derived from T cells, B-cell-depleted T cells, or PBMCs.

CDR3 length: 16 amino acids. Unmatched junction bases numbered 4, after V lost 0 bases and J lost 2 bases. The V gene's germline CDR1 is SGHRS and CDR2 YFSETQ. This TCR was sampled from an older man with acute or convalescent COVID-19. The specimen sequenced was peripheral blood. The J gene is TRBJ2-5, the V gene TRBV5-1; 10 positions match TRBD2. The chain's CDR3 is CASSLGTSGLQETQYF. Here the CDR3 DNA reads TGCGCCAGCAGCTTGGGGACTAGCGGTCTACAAGAGACCCAGTACTTC.